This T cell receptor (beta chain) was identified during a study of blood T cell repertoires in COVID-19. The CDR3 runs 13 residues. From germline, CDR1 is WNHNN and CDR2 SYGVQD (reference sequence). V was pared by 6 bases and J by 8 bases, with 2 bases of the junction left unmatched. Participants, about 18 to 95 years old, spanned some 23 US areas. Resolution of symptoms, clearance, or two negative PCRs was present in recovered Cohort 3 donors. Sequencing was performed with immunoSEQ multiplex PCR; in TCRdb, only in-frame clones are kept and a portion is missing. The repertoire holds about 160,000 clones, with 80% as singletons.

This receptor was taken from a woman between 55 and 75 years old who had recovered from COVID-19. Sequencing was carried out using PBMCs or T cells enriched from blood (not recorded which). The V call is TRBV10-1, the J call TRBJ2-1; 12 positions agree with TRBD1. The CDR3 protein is CASSGTGGDEQFF. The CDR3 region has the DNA TGCGCCAGCAGCGGGACAGGGGGCGATGAGCAGTTCTTC.